This is a list of T cell receptor beta chains from one sample in a study of T cell responses to AZD1222 COVID-19 vaccine. Assay used: immunoSEQ multiplex PCR; TCRdb lists only in-frame clones, some missing. Among over 95,000 clones listed, 91% were seen once. Source: peripheral blood, taken 28 days after the second AZD1222 dose. These receptors came from an adult who received the AZD1222 COVID-19 vaccine. CDR3s include the opening cysteine and the closing phenylalanine or tryptophan. D genes are given only for firm matches. A clone size is listed for some rows: how often the clone was seen (once, few, many), or a class if it is expanded.

abundance | j_gene | v_gene | d_gene | CDR3nt | CDR3aa
- | TRBJ1-4 | TRBV15 | TRBD1 | TGTGCCACCAGCAGGGAACTAGGGACAGGCAATGAAAAACTGTTTTTT | CATSRELGTGNEKLFF
- | TRBJ2-1 | TRBV24-1 | TRBD1 | TGTGCCACCAGTGATCCCGACAGGGCGGGCAATGAGCAGTTCTTC | CATSDPDRAGNEQFF
- | TRBJ1-4 | TRBV6-5 | - | TGTGCCAGTCTCGGAATTATAAATGAAAAACTGTTTTTT | CASLGIINEKLFF
- | TRBJ2-3 | TRBV5-4 | - | TGTGCCAGCAGCTTTGTACAGACTAGCACAGATACGCAGTATTTT | CASSFVQTSTDTQYF
- | TRBJ2-7 | TRBV7-9 | TRBD2 | TGTGCCAGCAGCTTAAGGGTCGCGGGAGATCGGTACGAGCAGTACTTC | CASSLRVAGDRYEQYF
- | TRBJ2-1 | TRBV18 | - | TGTGCCAGCTCACCAAGCCGGGAGATTTGGTACAATGAGCAGTTCTTC | CASSPSREIWYNEQFF
- | TRBJ1-5 | TRBV28 | - | TGTGCCAGCAGTTTGCAGGGGCAGCCCCAGCATTTT | CASSLQGQPQHF
few | TRBJ1-2 | TRBV6-5 | TRBD1 | TGTGCCAGCAGGCCACCGGGACAGTTATATGGCTACACCTTC | CASRPPGQLYGYTF
- | TRBJ2-3 | TRBV5-1 | - | TGCGCCAGCAGACCTGTTAGCACAGATACGCAGTATTTT | CASRPVSTDTQYF
- | TRBJ2-1 | TRBV7-6 | TRBD2 | TGTGCCAGCAGCTCTAAGCTAGCGGTGACCTCCTACAATGAGCAGTTCTTC | CASSSKLAVTSYNEQFF
- | TRBJ2-3 | TRBV20-1 | TRBD2 | TGCAGTGCTAGTGGGGACTGGCGGGAGCGCACAGATACGCAGTATTTT | CSASGDWRERTDTQYF
once | TRBJ1-4 | TRBV19 | TRBD1 | TGTGCCAGTAGTATCACTGGCCAGGGGGCAACTAATGAAAAACTGTTTTTT | CASSITGQGATNEKLFF
- | TRBJ1-2 | TRBV5-1 | TRBD1 | TGCGCCAGCAGCCGGGACAGGGGGCTAAGCTATGGCTACACCTTC | CASSRDRGLSYGYTF
- | TRBJ2-5 | TRBV5-5 | - | TGTGCCAGCAGCTGGACTGGAGAGACCCAGTACTTC | CASSWTGETQYF
- | TRBJ2-5 | TRBV2 | - | TGTGCCAGCAGTGGAGGGTTGGGAGAGACCCAGTACTTC | CASSGGLGETQYF
- | TRBJ1-1 | TRBV24-1 | - | TGTGCCACCAGTGATCACAGAAGGACTGAAGCTTTCTTT | CATSDHRRTEAFF
- | TRBJ2-7 | TRBV20-1 | - | TGCAGTGCTAGGGGGTATCGCGAGCAGTACTTC | CSARGYREQYF
once | TRBJ2-5 | TRBV6-1 | - | TGTGCCAGCAGTGGAGGGGGAGCGGGGAACCTTCAAGAGACCCAGTACTTC | CASSGGGAGNLQETQYF
- | TRBJ1-3 | TRBV9 | - | TGTGCCAGCAGCGTAGTTGACGGACTCTCTGGAAACACCATATATTTT | CASSVVDGLSGNTIYF
- | TRBJ2-7 | TRBV7-9 | - | TGTGCCAGCAGCTTAGAAGCGCAGGCTAACGAGCAGTACTTC | CASSLEAQANEQYF
- | TRBJ2-5 | TRBV7-2 | - | TGTGCCAGCAGCTTAGTTGAATACTGGGAGACCCAGTACTTC | CASSLVEYWETQYF
- | TRBJ2-1 | TRBV2 | - | TGTGCCAGCAGTGATTTGCGAGGTCAATACAATGAGCAGTTCTTC | CASSDLRGQYNEQFF
few | TRBJ2-7 | TRBV7-9 | TRBD1 | TGTGCCAGCAGCTCCGGGACAGGGAGCTCCTACGAGCAGTACTTC | CASSSGTGSSYEQYF
- | TRBJ2-1 | TRBV2 | TRBD2 | TGTGCCAGCACCCGGACTAGCGGGAGGGGTGAGCAGTTCTTC | CASTRTSGRGEQFF
- | TRBJ1-1 | TRBV5-1 | - | TGCGCCAGCAGCAACCCAGATACTGAAGCTTTCTTT | CASSNPDTEAFF
- | TRBJ2-7 | TRBV7-2 | - | TGTGCCAGCAGCTTAGTCAGGGGGGGAAACGAGCAGTACTTC | CASSLVRGGNEQYF
- | TRBJ1-6 | TRBV28 | TRBD1 | TGTGCCAGCAGGCAACCGGGACAGGGGAATTCACCCCTCCACTTT | CASRQPGQGNSPLHF
- | TRBJ1-1 | TRBV5-5 | - | TGTGCCAGCAGCTTAGGCGGGGGCGCGAACACTGAAGCTTTCTTT | CASSLGGGANTEAFF
- | TRBJ1-1 | TRBV29-1 | TRBD1 | TGCAGCGTTGGGACAGGGGGAGGCACTGAAGCTTTCTTT | CSVGTGGGTEAFF
- | TRBJ2-3 | TRBV18 | TRBD2 | TGTGCCAGCTCAGGGGACTACCAACGAACAGATACGCAGTATTTT | CASSGDYQRTDTQYF
- | TRBJ1-6 | TRBV24-1 | TRBD1 | TGTGCCACCAGAGTATACCGGGACAGGGCATTAAGCTCCTATAATTCACCCCTCCACTTT | CATRVYRDRALSSYNSPLHF
- | TRBJ1-1 | TRBV7-2 | - | TGTGCCAGCAGCTTAGTTTGGGCGAACACTGAAGCTTTCTTT | CASSLVWANTEAFF
- | TRBJ2-1 | TRBV19 | TRBD2 | TGTGCCAGTAGCGCTTTAGCGGGAGGGTGGGGTGAGCAGTTCTTC | CASSALAGGWGEQFF
- | TRBJ2-6 | TRBV9 | - | TGTGCCAGCAGCGTAGTGCGTAGCAGTGGGGCCAACGTCCTGACTTTC | CASSVVRSSGANVLTF
few | TRBJ2-1 | TRBV5-1 | TRBD1 | TGCGCCAGCAGACCTCCCGACAGGGCCTACAATGAGCAGTTCTTC | CASRPPDRAYNEQFF
- | TRBJ2-7 | TRBV28 | TRBD2 | TGTGCCAGCAGTTGGTGGACTAGCGGGGGACCTTACGAGCAGTACTTC | CASSWWTSGGPYEQYF
- | TRBJ1-3 | TRBV2 | - | TGTGCCAGCAGTGAATTTGGCGGAAGGACCTCTGGAAACACCATATATTTT | CASSEFGGRTSGNTIYF
- | TRBJ1-1 | TRBV28 | - | TGTGCCAGCAGGAGCGAGGAGGGGGGGTGGACTGAAGCTTTCTTT | CASRSEEGGWTEAFF
- | TRBJ2-3 | TRBV5-1 | TRBD2 | TGCGCCAGCAGCTTGGCACCGGGAGGTCTGTCTAGCACAGATACGCAGTATTTT | CASSLAPGGLSSTDTQYF
- | TRBJ2-7 | TRBV7-9 | - | TGTGCCAGCAGCTTAGGCGGGAACGTGCCCGAGCAGTACTTC | CASSLGGNVPEQYF
- | TRBJ1-2 | TRBV28 | - | TGTGCCAGCAGTTCCAACTATGGCTACACCTTC | CASSSNYGYTF
- | TRBJ1-1 | TRBV29-1 | - | TGCAGCGTTGAGGTTGTAGCTAACACTGAAGCTTTCTTT | CSVEVVANTEAFF
- | TRBJ1-6 | TRBV15 | TRBD1 | TGTGCCACCAGCGTTGCCCCGACAGGGAATAATTCACCCCTCCACTTT | CATSVAPTGNNSPLHF
- | TRBJ2-3 | TRBV19 | - | TGTGCCAGTAGGATTACAGGTGACTTCACAGATACGCAGTATTTT | CASRITGDFTDTQYF
once | TRBJ1-4 | TRBV6-6 | - | TGTGCCAGCAGTCCCTCTCCGGTGGATGGTGAAAAACTGTTTTTT | CASSPSPVDGEKLFF
- | TRBJ1-3 | TRBV29-1 | - | TGCAGCGTTGACGGTCCGGGAGGCCGGGGTAACACCATATATTTT | CSVDGPGGRGNTIYF
- | TRBJ1-2 | TRBV28 | - | TGTGCCAGCAGCCCTCCGGGGAAAGACTATGGCTACACCTTC | CASSPPGKDYGYTF
- | TRBJ1-6 | TRBV5-1 | - | TGCGCCAGCAGCTTGTACCCGGGGATCGAACCCCTCCACTTT | CASSLYPGIEPLHF
- | TRBJ1-1 | TRBV6-2/TRBV6-3 | - | TGTGCCAGCAGTTACCCGGTTGGGTACCCTGAAGCTTTCTTT | CASSYPVGYPEAFF
- | TRBJ2-2 | TRBV9 | - | TGTGCCAGCAGCGTAGCCTCTGTGAACACCGGGGAGCTGTTTTTT | CASSVASVNTGELFF
- | TRBJ2-7 | TRBV3-1/TRBV3-2 | TRBD1 | TGTGCCAGCAGCTCTCGGACAGGGGAGAACGAGCAGTACTTC | CASSSRTGENEQYF
- | TRBJ1-5 | TRBV5-6 | - | TGTGCCAGCAGCTTGGCAATGGGGGCCGTTCAGCCCCAGCATTTT | CASSLAMGAVQPQHF
- | TRBJ1-1 | TRBV29-1 | - | TGCAGCGTTGACCCCGGAGACACTGAAGCTTTCTTT | CSVDPGDTEAFF
- | TRBJ1-6 | TRBV7-2 | TRBD1 | TGTGCCAGCAGCGAGGGTCTGCGGACAGGGGTTCAGAATTCACCCCTCCACTTT | CASSEGLRTGVQNSPLHF
- | TRBJ1-6 | TRBV14 | - | TGTGCCAGCAGCCTCTCAGGGGTAGCTTCACCCCTCCACTTT | CASSLSGVASPLHF